Described below is a single TCR beta chain sequence and its context. The antigen it recognizes is unknown. Base qualities are not provided; no much larger clone lies one nucleotide away. According to the germline V gene (reference sequence), CDR1 reads LGHDT and CDR2 reads YNNKEL. Trimming costs V 4 bases and J 2 bases, and their ends lie 15 bases apart. Measured from the cysteine to the phenylalanine, the CDR3 is 16 residues long. Only CDR3 DNA is held: 48 bases, read in frame from base 1. This specimen comes from a study of blood T cell repertoires in COVID-19 (dated by TCRdb to 2018 to 2021). Looking at the study overall: Collaborator samples came from the United States, Italy and Spain and covered acute and convalescent phases of COVID-19. The prospective study material was composed of cDNA or gDNA derived from T cells, B-cell-depleted T cells, or PBMCs. Subjects who had been exposed to COVID-19, were actively infected with it, or had recovered from it provided the deeply sampled blood TCRbeta repertoires that made up the dataset. A freely available public database, intended as a resource for researchers studying the immune response to SARS-CoV-2, is where the repertoires were released. The samples were drawn from two sources: the first 160 participants of the ongoing ImmuneRACE study, and 950 to 1,500 subjects contributed by 6 global collaborators. The sample metadata nearly always contained a de-identified subject ID, COVID-19 status, age in years and sex. Where available, HLA class I and class II types were taken from metadata supplied by the sample provider and were not determined by assay-based typing. The research as a whole found: How much clinical and demographic metadata was included differed by source and by participant, and the metadata was provided uncurated.

The immunoSEQ Assay, a bias-controlled multiplex PCR, was used to amplify TCRbeta CDR3 regions from genomic DNA. Processing in the source paper ran as follows. The number of nucleated cells in each sample was estimated by amplification of reference gene primers within the assay. To quantify the absolute abundance of each unique TCRbeta CDR3 rearrangement, sequence reads were collapsed and filtered. For each sample, productive Simpson clonality was calculated by taking the square root of Simpson's diversity index across productive rearrangements. TCRdb provides this immuneACCESS table in a form limited to in-frame rearrangements. Some clones are lacking; in checked studies, under half of them reflect an unresolved V gene, and why the rest are absent is not known. V, J and clone size reflect that table, while D and trimming were determined from the DNA. The sample table records about 200,000 clones; 85% of these occur just once. The ten most abundant clones make up approximately 18% of the sample.

Participants in the prospective study were aged about 18 to 95 years, lived in some 24 United States geographic areas, and enrolled through a virtual design. Cohort assignment in the prospective study relied on participant-reported clinical history from a screening survey and a study questionnaire. For ImmuneRACE Cohort 3, a participant was defined as recovered based on two consecutive negative NP/OP PCR tests, clearance by a healthcare professional, or resolution of symptoms. In the prospective study, whole blood, serum and a nasopharyngeal or oropharyngeal swab were collected from each participant by mobile phlebotomists. Participants in the prospective study had the option to provide additional blood draws and questionnaires over an approximately 2-month period. Before DNA extraction, prospective study blood samples were shipped either frozen or at room temperature.

This TCR came from a man aged 40-49 years who had recovered from COVID-19. The sequence links TRBV3-1 (or the pseudogene TRBV3-2) to TRBJ2-1; TRBD2 is a weak D gene call, 6 bases matching. What was sequenced was PBMCs or T cells enriched from blood (not recorded which). The CDR3 amino acid sequence is: CASSPVGGGPYNEQFF. Here is the DNA: TGTGCCAGCAGCCCCGTTGGCGGAGGGCCCTACAATGAGCAGTTCTTC.